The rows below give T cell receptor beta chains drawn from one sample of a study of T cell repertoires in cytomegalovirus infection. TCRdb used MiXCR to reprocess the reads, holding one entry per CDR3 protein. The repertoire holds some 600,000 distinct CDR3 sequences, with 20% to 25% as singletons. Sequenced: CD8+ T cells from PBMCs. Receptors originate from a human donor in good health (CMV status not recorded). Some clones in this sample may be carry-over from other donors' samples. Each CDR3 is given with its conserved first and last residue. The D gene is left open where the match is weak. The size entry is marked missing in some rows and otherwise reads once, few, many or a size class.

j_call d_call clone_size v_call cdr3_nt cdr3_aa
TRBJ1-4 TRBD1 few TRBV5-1 TGCGCCAGCAGGGACAGGGGACCAACTAATGAAAAACTGTTTTTT CASRDRGPTNEKLFF
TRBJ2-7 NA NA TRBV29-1 TGCAGCGTTGAACTCGACAGCCCCTACGAGCAGTACTTC CSVELDSPYEQYF
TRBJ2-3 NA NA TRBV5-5 TGTGCCAGCAGCTTGGCCCGGAAAGATACGCAGTATTTT CASSLARKDTQYF
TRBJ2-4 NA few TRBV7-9 TGTGCCAGCAGCCCGACCTCCGGACAGACCAAAAACATTCAGTACTTC CASSPTSGQTKNIQYF
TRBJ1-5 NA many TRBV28 TGTGCCAGCAGTTTAACAGGGAATCAGCCCCAGCATTTT CASSLTGNQPQHF
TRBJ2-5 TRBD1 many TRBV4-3 TGCGCCAGCAGCCAAGGGACAGGCCAAGAGACCCAGTACTTC CASSQGTGQETQYF
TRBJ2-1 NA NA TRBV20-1 TGCAGTGCTAGAATTGACTCTCGAGGCAATGAGCAGTTCTTC CSARIDSRGNEQFF
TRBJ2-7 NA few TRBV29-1 TGCAGCGTTGAGGGAGTGCCGTCCTACGAGCAGTACTTC CSVEGVPSYEQYF
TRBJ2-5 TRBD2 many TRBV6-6 TGTGCCAGCAGTTACGCCCCGCCGGGACTAGACGTAGGGACCCAGTACTTC CASSYAPPGLDVGTQYF
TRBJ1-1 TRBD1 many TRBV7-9 TGTGCCAGCAGCTTAAACCAGGGGGCGGACACTGAAGCTTTCTTT CASSLNQGADTEAFF
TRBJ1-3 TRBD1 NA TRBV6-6 TGTGCCAGCAGGGGACAGATCTCTGGAAACACCATATATTTT CASRGQISGNTIYF
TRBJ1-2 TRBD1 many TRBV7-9 TGTGCCAGCAGCGCCCGGACAGGGGTAAACTATGGCTACACCTTC CASSARTGVNYGYTF
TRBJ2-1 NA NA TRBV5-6 TGTGCCAGCAGCGGAGGGGACCGCCCCTATGAGCAGTTCTTC CASSGGDRPYEQFF
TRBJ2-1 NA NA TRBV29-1 TGCAGCGTTGAGGGGGACACTTCCTCCTACAATGAGCAGTTCTTC CSVEGDTSSYNEQFF
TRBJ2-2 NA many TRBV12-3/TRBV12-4 TGTGCCAGCAGTTACCGCCATACCGGGGAGCTGTTTTTT CASSYRHTGELFF
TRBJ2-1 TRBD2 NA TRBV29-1 TGCAGCGTTGGGGGACTAGCGGGGGTTCGATGGGATGAGCAGTTCTTC CSVGGLAGVRWDEQFF
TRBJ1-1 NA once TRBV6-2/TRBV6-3 TGTGCCAGCAGTTACGCTTGGGGGACGGCAGCTTTCTTT CASSYAWGTAAFF
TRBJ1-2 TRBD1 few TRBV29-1 TGCAGCGTTGAAGATCGGGACAGGGGTGGCCTCGCTAACTATGGCTACACCTTC CSVEDRDRGGLANYGYTF
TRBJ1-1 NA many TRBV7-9 TGTGCCAGCAGTCTCAGGGAGATGAACACTGAAGCTTTCTTT CASSLREMNTEAFF
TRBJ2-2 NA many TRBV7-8 TGTGCCAGCAGCTCAGCCGGGCGGACCGGGGAGCTGTTTTTT CASSSAGRTGELFF
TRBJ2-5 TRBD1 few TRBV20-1 TGCAGTGTTCAGCCCAGGGGGAGACAGCTCCAAGAGACCCAGTACTTC CSVQPRGRQLQETQYF
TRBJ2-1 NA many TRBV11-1 TGTGCCAGCAGCTACATACACCGCCCCGATGATGAGCAGTTCTTC CASSYIHRPDDEQFF
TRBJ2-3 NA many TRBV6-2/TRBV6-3 TGTGCCAGCAGTCCCCGTGGGGGGGCCCTTGCAGATACGCAGTATTTT CASSPRGGALADTQYF
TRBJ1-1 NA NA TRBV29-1 TGCAGCGTTGTACAGGGCGTTGAAGCTTTCTTT CSVVQGVEAFF
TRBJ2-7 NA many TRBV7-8 TGTGCCAGCACCCTAGACCTCCGCGAGCAGTACTTC CASTLDLREQYF
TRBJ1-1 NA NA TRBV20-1 TGCAGTGCCCCACCCCCCAGGGGAGGAACTGAAGCTTTCTTT CSAPPPRGGTEAFF
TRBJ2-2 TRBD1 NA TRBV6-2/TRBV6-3 TGTGCCAGCAGTTACTTGGGACAGGGGCCCCCCCCCGGGGAGCTGTTTTTT CASSYLGQGPPPGELFF
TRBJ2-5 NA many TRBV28 TGTGCCAGCAGCCCCCTCGGTTCCTTACAAGAGACCCAGTACTTC CASSPLGSLQETQYF
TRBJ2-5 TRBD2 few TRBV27 TGTGCCAGCAGTTTCTTCTCGAACTTACTAGCGGGGGACCCTCAAGAGACCCAGTACTTC CASSFFSNLLAGDPQETQYF
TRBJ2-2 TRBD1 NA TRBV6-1 TGTGCCACCCGAGCAGGGGGCCTCACCGGGGAGCTGTTTTTT CATRAGGLTGELFF
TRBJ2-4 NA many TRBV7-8 TGTGCCAGCAGCTATGGAGCCATTCAGTACTTC CASSYGAIQYF
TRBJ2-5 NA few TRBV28 TGTGCCAGCAGTTTGAACCCCCTGGGGGAAGAGACCCAGTACTTC CASSLNPLGEETQYF